These T cell receptor beta chains were read from a single sample in a study of CD8 T cells in Susac syndrome. TCRdb processed the immunoSEQ multiplex PCR reads anew with MiXCR; each CDR3 protein has one entry. Among under 200,000 distinct CDR3 sequences, roughly 95% were seen once, and the ten largest hold less than 0.2%. Sequences were obtained from CD8+ T cells from PBMCs. All receptors come from a human donor with multiple sclerosis. The CDR3 runs from the conserved cysteine through the conserved F or W.

V gene: TRBV9
CDR3 protein: CASSVVPGLNEQFF

V gene: TRBV23-1
CDR3 protein: CASSQWAGQLNTGELFF

V gene: TRBV18
CDR3 protein: CASSPPGGSTDTQYF

V gene: TRBV20-1
CDR3 protein: CSASLGRGLVEAFF

V gene: TRBV7-9
CDR3 protein: CASSPPDRGRTETQYF

V gene: TRBV30
CDR3 protein: CAWSPSRVYGYTF

V gene: TRBV15
CDR3 protein: CATSRDEGGPSYNEQFF

V gene: TRBV12-5
CDR3 protein: CASGFGAGFLFF

V gene: TRBV29-1
CDR3 protein: CSVVGLAGGLADTQYF

V gene: TRBV12-3/TRBV12-4
CDR3 protein: CASSLSETQYF

V gene: TRBV20-1
CDR3 protein: CSAQETYNEQFF

V gene: TRBV29-1
CDR3 protein: CSANRGGEQYF

V gene: TRBV29-1
CDR3 protein: CSVEEDRWYEQYF